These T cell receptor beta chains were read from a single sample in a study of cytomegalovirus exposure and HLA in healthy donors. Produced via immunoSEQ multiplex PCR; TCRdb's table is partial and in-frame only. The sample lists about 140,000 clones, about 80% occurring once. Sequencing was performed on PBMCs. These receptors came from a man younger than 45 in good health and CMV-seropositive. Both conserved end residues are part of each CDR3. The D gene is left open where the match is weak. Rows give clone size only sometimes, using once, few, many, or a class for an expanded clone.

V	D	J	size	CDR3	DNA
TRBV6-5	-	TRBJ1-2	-	CASRGGAGLDYTF	TGTGCCAGCCGCGGCGGGGCAGGGCTCGACTACACCTTC
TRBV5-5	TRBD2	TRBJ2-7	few	CASSPTSETYEQYF	TGTGCCAGCAGCCCTACTAGCGAGACCTACGAGCAGTACTTC
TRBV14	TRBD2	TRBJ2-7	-	CASSQGSGLAGIQRYEQYF	TGTGCCAGCAGCCAAGGATCGGGACTAGCGGGAATTCAACGTTACGAGCAGTACTTC
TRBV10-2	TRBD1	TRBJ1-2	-	CASSEALTGGDGYGYTF	TGCGCCAGCAGTGAGGCACTTACAGGGGGCGATGGCTATGGCTACACCTTC
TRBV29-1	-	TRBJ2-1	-	CSVGTGDSYNEQFF	TGCAGCGTTGGAACAGGTGACTCCTACAATGAGCAGTTCTTC
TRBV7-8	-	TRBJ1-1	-	CASSLAGQGDVHTEAFF	TGTGCCAGCAGCTTAGCTGGGCAGGGCGATGTGCACACTGAAGCTTTCTTT
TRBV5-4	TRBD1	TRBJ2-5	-	CASSISGTGPETQYF	TGTGCCAGCAGCATTTCCGGGACAGGCCCCGAGACCCAGTACTTC
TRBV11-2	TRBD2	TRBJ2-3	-	CASSSGGPRETDTQYF	TGTGCCAGCAGTTCGGGAGGGCCCCGTGAGACAGATACGCAGTATTTT
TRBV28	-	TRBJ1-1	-	CASSFTQGSTEAFF	TGTGCCAGCAGTTTCACACAGGGCTCGACTGAAGCTTTCTTT
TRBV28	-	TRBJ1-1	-	CASSPKGGMNTEAFF	TGTGCCAGCAGTCCCAAGGGGGGGATGAACACTGAAGCTTTCTTT
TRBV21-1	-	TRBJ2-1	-	CASSKGLADNEQFF	TGTGCCAGCAGCAAAGGACTAGCCGACAATGAGCAGTTCTTC
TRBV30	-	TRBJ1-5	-	CAWGRGYSNQPQHF	TGTGCCTGGGGCCGGGGTTATAGCAATCAGCCCCAGCATTTT
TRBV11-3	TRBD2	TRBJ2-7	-	CASSLGEGEQYF	TGTGCCAGCAGCCTCGGGGAGGGAGAGCAGTACTTC
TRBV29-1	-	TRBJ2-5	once	CSVERGSSVYQETQYF	TGCAGCGTTGAACGGGGTTCTAGCGTATACCAAGAGACCCAGTACTTC
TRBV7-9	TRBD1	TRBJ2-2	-	CASSHRGANTGELFF	TGTGCCAGCAGCCACAGGGGCGCGAACACCGGGGAGCTGTTTTTT
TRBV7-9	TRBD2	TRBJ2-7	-	CASSSRTSGSNEQYF	TGTGCCAGCAGCTCCAGGACTAGCGGGAGCAACGAGCAGTACTTC
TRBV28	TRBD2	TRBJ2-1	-	CASSFSGRLREQFF	TGTGCCAGCAGTTTTAGCGGGCGGCTTCGTGAGCAGTTCTTC
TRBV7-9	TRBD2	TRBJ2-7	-	CASSRTSPQWDEQYF	TGTGCCAGCAGCCGGACTAGCCCTCAGTGGGACGAGCAGTACTTC
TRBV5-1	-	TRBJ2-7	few	CASSPGPTYEQYF	TGCGCCAGCAGCCCAGGCCCCACCTACGAGCAGTACTTC
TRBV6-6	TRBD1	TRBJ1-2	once	CASSPGTVYGYTF	TGTGCCAGCAGCCCCGGGACAGTATATGGCTACACCTTC
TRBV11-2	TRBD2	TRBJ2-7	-	CASSLEVAGGREQYF	TGTGCCAGCAGCTTAGAGGTAGCGGGAGGGAGGGAGCAGTACTTC
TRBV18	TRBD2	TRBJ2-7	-	CASSPLRLAGRNEQYF	TGTGCCAGCTCACCACTACGTCTAGCGGGGAGGAACGAGCAGTACTTC
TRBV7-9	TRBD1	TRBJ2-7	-	CASSLAPGQRYEQYF	TGTGCCAGCAGCTTAGCACCGGGACAGAGATACGAGCAGTACTTC
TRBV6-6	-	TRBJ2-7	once	CASIQGGNFEQYF	TGTGCCAGCATTCAGGGTGGCAACTTCGAGCAGTACTTC
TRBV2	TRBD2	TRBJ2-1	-	CASSRLAIRNEQFF	TGTGCCAGCAGTCGACTAGCGATTAGGAATGAGCAGTTCTTC
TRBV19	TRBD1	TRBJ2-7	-	CASSMIRDRGYEQYF	TGTGCCAGTAGTATGATAAGGGACAGGGGCTACGAGCAGTACTTC
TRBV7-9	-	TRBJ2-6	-	CASSRGSGANVLTF	TGTGCCAGCAGCCGGGGCTCTGGGGCCAACGTCCTGACTTTC
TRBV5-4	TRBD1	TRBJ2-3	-	CASSPWDRSTDTQYF	TGTGCCAGCAGCCCATGGGACAGGAGCACAGATACGCAGTATTTT
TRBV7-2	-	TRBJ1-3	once	CASSLSADSGNTIYF	TGTGCCAGCAGCTTATCTGCGGACTCTGGAAACACCATATATTTT
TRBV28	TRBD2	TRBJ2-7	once	CASSLGGDRNYEQYF	TGTGCCAGCAGTTTAGGGGGGGACCGTAACTACGAGCAGTACTTC
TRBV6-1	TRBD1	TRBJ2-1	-	CASGTGGYHLNEQFF	TGTGCCAGCGGTACAGGGGGATATCACCTCAATGAGCAGTTCTTC